Sequencing of this T cell receptor beta chain was carried out in a study of T cells in Graves' hyperthyroidism and ophthalmopathy. Study-wide points: Ophthalmopathy stood apart from stable hyperthyroidism in a 13 V-J model.

V was pared by 2 bases and J by 1 base, with 11 bases between. This CDR3 spans 15 amino acids. Germline V lookup: CDR1 MGHDK, CDR2 SYGVNS. Concerning this clonotype: What it binds is unknown.

Amplification of TCR beta CDR3 regions was performed using RNA transcripts as template. RT-PCR in the first round (using the HTBI primer set) targeted the TCR CDR3. TCRdb ran MiXCR on the multiplex PCR reads and lists one entry per CDR3 protein. Of 530,000 or so distinct CDR3 sequences in the sample, approximately 25% were seen once. The chain couples TRBV25-1 to TRBJ1-1, with D possibly being TRBD1 (5 bases). Specimen: blood. This TCR was recovered from a woman aged 25 to 45 with Graves' ophthalmopathy. The CDR3 spells CASSEGDRSNTEAFF. The CDR3 DNA is TGTGCCAGCAGTGAAGGAGACAGATCGAACACTGAAGCTTTCTTT.